This T cell receptor beta chain was sequenced in a study of vaccination and CD4 T cells after COVID-19. Treatment indicated: roughly nine-day PBMC culture with coronavirus spike peptide pools or control peptides (ViraFEST assay). An Oncomine TCR Beta short-read assay was used to sequence the DNA from cultured CD4+ T cells. Genomic DNA was isolated from cultured CD4+ T cells. MiXCR, applied by TCRdb to the PCR reads, yields one record per CDR3 protein. The data show some 3,500 distinct CDR3 sequences, more than 70% seen once. Whole-study results and caveats: From a median of roughly 21 to 38, SARS-CoV-2-reactive clonotypes increased, though not significantly.

For this clonotype: The target antigen is unknown.

The receptor was derived from a human donor who had recovered from COVID-19. Sequencing was carried out using CD4+ T cells from blood, cultured in vitro.

CDR3 region: CASSLRGQSYTF. Written as DNA, the CDR3 is TGTGCCAGCAGCTTACGGGGGCAAAGCTACACCTTC. The chain carries TRBV7-9 and TRBJ1-2; D is possibly TRBD1 (6 bases). V lost 2 bases and J 9 bases, leaving 10 bases between the germline ends. The CDR3 runs 12 residues. CDR1 and CDR2 from the germline V gene are SEHNR and FQNEAQ (reference sequence).